Sequencing of this T cell receptor (beta chain) was carried out in a study of T-cell reconstitution after alpha-beta-depleted transplantation in children. Concerning this clonotype: Its antigen remains unknown.

Preparation of the TCRbeta library was carried out with unique molecular identifiers. TCRdb re-called the PCR reads through MiXCR, storing one row per CDR3 protein. Of about 580,000 distinct CDR3 sequences in the sample, around 23% were seen once. The study, taken as a whole, reports: Surviving recipient cells, namely T cells and thymic progenitors, were the source of high day-60 TCRbeta diversity in some patients. T-cell counts and diversity were attributed mostly to newly produced T cells one year after transplant. The study reportedly traced alpha-beta T cells about two months after transplant to several hundred expanded graft clones.

The input for sequencing was PBMCs, mostly from graft donor cells, taken 360 days after TCRalphabeta/CD19-depleted stem cell transplant. This clonotype originated in a boy younger than two who had a stem cell transplant for acute myeloid leukemia, so the T cells may come from the graft donor.

The CDR3 protein is CASSELAGVTGELFF. The CDR3, as DNA: TGTGCCAGCAGCGAACTAGCGGGGGTCACCGGGGAGCTGTTTTTT. V and J are TRBV12-3 or TRBV12-4 and TRBJ2-2; 11 bases align to TRBD2. After removal of 6 bases from V and 4 bases from J, the junction contained 4 bases not matched to a gene. CDR3 length: 15 amino acids.